These T cell receptor beta chains were read from a single sample in a study of CD8 T cells in ankylosing spondylitis. TCRdb called the 5' RACE reads again in MiXCR, with one record for every CDR3 protein. This sample has 500,000 to 650,000 distinct CDR3 sequences, with approximately 5% found just once. Input material: blood, either unsorted or a sorted T cell fraction (not recorded which). Every receptor here comes from a male donor with ankylosing spondylitis. The CDR3 runs from the conserved cysteine through the conserved F or W.

cdr3_aa: CASSPKGGGNTIYF
cdr3_length: 14
v_call: TRBV18

cdr3_aa: CASSFLRVGEKLFF
cdr3_length: 14
v_call: TRBV12-3/TRBV12-4

cdr3_aa: CASSQVPLSVRKGYEQYF
cdr3_length: 18
v_call: TRBV4-2

cdr3_aa: CSARGAIPYEQYF
cdr3_length: 13
v_call: TRBV20-1

cdr3_aa: CASSERGGLNTEAFF
cdr3_length: 15
v_call: TRBV6-1

cdr3_aa: CASSLPGVSYEQYF
cdr3_length: 14
v_call: TRBV5-6

cdr3_aa: CASSLKVGAYQETQYF
cdr3_length: 16
v_call: TRBV7-2

cdr3_aa: CASSLDLAGGRETQYF
cdr3_length: 16
v_call: TRBV11-2

cdr3_aa: CASSSWGGYGYTF
cdr3_length: 13
v_call: TRBV7-9

cdr3_aa: CASSTFSDEIEQYF
cdr3_length: 14
v_call: TRBV5-1

cdr3_aa: CAWSVRTSGYEQYF
cdr3_length: 14
v_call: TRBV30

cdr3_aa: CSAGRGLNTQYF
cdr3_length: 12
v_call: TRBV20-1

cdr3_aa: CASSLGFSRVNQPQHF
cdr3_length: 16
v_call: TRBV12-3/TRBV12-4

cdr3_aa: CASSLAIEEQFF
cdr3_length: 12
v_call: TRBV7-2

cdr3_aa: CASSQTTNTEAFF
cdr3_length: 13
v_call: TRBV7-9

cdr3_aa: CASGPLRAGGVDTQYF
cdr3_length: 16
v_call: TRBV5-5

cdr3_aa: CASSLGSSQPQHF
cdr3_length: 13
v_call: TRBV28

cdr3_aa: CCATRTTGILAKNIQYF
cdr3_length: 17
v_call: TRBV20-1

cdr3_aa: CASRPGTSGEYNEQFF
cdr3_length: 16
v_call: TRBV12-3/TRBV12-4

cdr3_aa: CASTLRGTTPLHF
cdr3_length: 13
v_call: TRBV12-3/TRBV12-4

cdr3_aa: CASSRGPGRVGANVLTF
cdr3_length: 17
v_call: TRBV5-1

cdr3_aa: CASSFSHTDTQYF
cdr3_length: 13
v_call: TRBV7-2

cdr3_aa: CATSSDSIGNTIYF
cdr3_length: 14
v_call: TRBV15

cdr3_aa: CASSPRVGAGSGANVLTF
cdr3_length: 18
v_call: TRBV14

cdr3_aa: CSVVYRFSYGYTF
cdr3_length: 13
v_call: TRBV29-1

cdr3_aa: CASTHTVDTQYF
cdr3_length: 12
v_call: TRBV6-6

cdr3_aa: CSVAGTGGRNEQFF
cdr3_length: 14
v_call: TRBV29-1

cdr3_aa: CASSPDRVRGYTF
cdr3_length: 13
v_call: TRBV7-2

cdr3_aa: CASSRRTGLNQPQHF
cdr3_length: 15
v_call: TRBV7-8

cdr3_aa: CASSRSSGRAGRDTDTQYF
cdr3_length: 19
v_call: TRBV11-2

cdr3_aa: CATSDRSRGLADTQYF
cdr3_length: 16
v_call: TRBV24-1

cdr3_aa: CASSLAWMGSNQPQHF
cdr3_length: 16
v_call: TRBV7-2

cdr3_aa: CASSHVGLPGSTEAFF
cdr3_length: 16
v_call: TRBV25-1

cdr3_aa: CASSLSPGRNQPQHF
cdr3_length: 15
v_call: TRBV7-2

cdr3_aa: CASKPGLQNTGELFF
cdr3_length: 15
v_call: TRBV12-3/TRBV12-4

cdr3_aa: CASSQGVRVRQPQHF
cdr3_length: 15
v_call: TRBV4-3

cdr3_aa: CSAQGTTEAFF
cdr3_length: 11
v_call: TRBV29-1

cdr3_aa: CASSQAPPYGSGKENEQYF
cdr3_length: 19
v_call: TRBV4-3

cdr3_aa: CASSQEFNSPLHF
cdr3_length: 13
v_call: TRBV4-3

cdr3_aa: CASSHSISYGYTF
cdr3_length: 13
v_call: TRBV7-9

cdr3_aa: CASSSTGQVDNEQFF
cdr3_length: 15
v_call: TRBV27

cdr3_aa: CASSQEGNEQFF
cdr3_length: 12
v_call: TRBV4-3

cdr3_aa: CASSLAMGITEAFF
cdr3_length: 14
v_call: TRBV5-6

cdr3_aa: CASSEHGGGETQYF
cdr3_length: 14
v_call: TRBV6-1

cdr3_aa: CASSQFWQGIWNEQYF
cdr3_length: 16
v_call: TRBV4-3

cdr3_aa: CATSPPNYGYTF
cdr3_length: 12
v_call: TRBV10-2

cdr3_aa: CASSLRLVNHEQYF
cdr3_length: 14
v_call: TRBV7-2

cdr3_aa: CASSRIPTDTQYF
cdr3_length: 13
v_call: TRBV5-1

cdr3_aa: CASSDRGVNTEAFF
cdr3_length: 14
v_call: TRBV2

cdr3_aa: CASSQVDRVGEQFF
cdr3_length: 14
v_call: TRBV4-3

cdr3_aa: CASSLGQGADLTYEQYF
cdr3_length: 17
v_call: TRBV5-4

cdr3_aa: CASSYQREAPEQYF
cdr3_length: 14
v_call: TRBV6-5